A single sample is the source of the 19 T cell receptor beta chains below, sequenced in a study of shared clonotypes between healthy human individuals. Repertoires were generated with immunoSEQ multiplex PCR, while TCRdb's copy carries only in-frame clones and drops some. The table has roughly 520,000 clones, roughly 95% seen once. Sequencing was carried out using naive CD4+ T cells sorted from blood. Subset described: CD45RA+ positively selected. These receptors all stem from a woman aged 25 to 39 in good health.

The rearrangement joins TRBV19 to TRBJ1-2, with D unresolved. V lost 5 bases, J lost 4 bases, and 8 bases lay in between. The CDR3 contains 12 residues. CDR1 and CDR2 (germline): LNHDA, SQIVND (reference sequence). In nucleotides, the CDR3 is TGTGCCAGTAGTGCTACAGCCTATGGCTACACCTTC. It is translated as CASSATAYGYTF.

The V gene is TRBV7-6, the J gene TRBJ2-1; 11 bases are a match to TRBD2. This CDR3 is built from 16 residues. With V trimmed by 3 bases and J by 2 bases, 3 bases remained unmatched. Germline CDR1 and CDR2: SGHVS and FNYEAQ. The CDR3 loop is CASSFQLAGAYNEQFF. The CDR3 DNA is TGTGCCAGCAGCTTTCAACTAGCGGGGGCCTACAATGAGCAGTTCTTC. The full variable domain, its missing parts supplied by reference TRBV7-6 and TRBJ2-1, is GAGVSQSPRYKVTKRGQDVALRCDPISGHVSLYWYRQALGQGPEFLTYFNYEAQQDKSGLPNDRFSAERPEGSISTLTIQRTEQRDSAMYRCASSFQLAGAYNEQFFGPGTRLTVL.

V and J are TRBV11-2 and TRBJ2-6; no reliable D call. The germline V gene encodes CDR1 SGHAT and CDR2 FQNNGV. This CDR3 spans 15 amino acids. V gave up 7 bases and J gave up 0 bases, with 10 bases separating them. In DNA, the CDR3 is TGTGCCAGCACCTCTGTGACCTCTGGGGCCAACGTCCTGACTTTC. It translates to CASTSVTSGANVLTF.

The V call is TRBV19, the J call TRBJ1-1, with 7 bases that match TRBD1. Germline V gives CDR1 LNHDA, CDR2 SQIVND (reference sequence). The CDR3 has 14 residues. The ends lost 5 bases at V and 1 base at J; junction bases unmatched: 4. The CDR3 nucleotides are TGTGCCAGTAGTCCGACAGGGACGAACACTGAAGCTTTCTTT. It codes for CASSPTGTNTEAFF.

The CDR3 is CASSPLGTGDTEAFF. DNA for the CDR3: TGTGCCAGCTCACCTCTAGGGACAGGGGACACTGAAGCTTTCTTT. The rearrangement joins TRBV18 to TRBJ1-1; 10 bases align to TRBD1. The CDR3 extends over 15 amino acids. The V and J ends lost 3 bases and 3 bases, in that order; junction bases with no gene match: 4. CDR1 KGHSH and CDR2 LQKENI come from the germline V gene.

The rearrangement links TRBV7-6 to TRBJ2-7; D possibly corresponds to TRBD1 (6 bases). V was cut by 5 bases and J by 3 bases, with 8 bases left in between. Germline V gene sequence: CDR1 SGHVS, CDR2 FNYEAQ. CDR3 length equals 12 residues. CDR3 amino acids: CASSQGGYEQYF. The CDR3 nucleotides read TGTGCCAGCAGCCAAGGGGGCTACGAGCAGTACTTC.

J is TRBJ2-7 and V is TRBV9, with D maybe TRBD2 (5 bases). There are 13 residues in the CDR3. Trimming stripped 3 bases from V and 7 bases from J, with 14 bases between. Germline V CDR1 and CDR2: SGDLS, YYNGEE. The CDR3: CASSAGLGGEQYF. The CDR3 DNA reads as TGTGCCAGCAGCGCGGGCCTCGGCGGGGAGCAGTACTTC.

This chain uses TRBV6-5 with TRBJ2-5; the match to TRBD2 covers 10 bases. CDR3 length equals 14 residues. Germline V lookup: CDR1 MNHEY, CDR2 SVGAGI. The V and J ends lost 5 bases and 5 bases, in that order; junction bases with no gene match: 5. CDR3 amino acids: CASSSSGRFETQYF. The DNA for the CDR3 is TGTGCCAGCAGTAGTAGCGGGAGGTTTGAGACCCAGTACTTC.

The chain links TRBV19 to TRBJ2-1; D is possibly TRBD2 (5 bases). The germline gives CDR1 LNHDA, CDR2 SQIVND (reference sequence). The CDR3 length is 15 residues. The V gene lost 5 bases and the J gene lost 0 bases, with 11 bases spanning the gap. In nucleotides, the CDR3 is TGTGCCAGTAGTTCCGGGATTCCCTCCTACAATGAGCAGTTCTTC. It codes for CASSSGIPSYNEQFF.

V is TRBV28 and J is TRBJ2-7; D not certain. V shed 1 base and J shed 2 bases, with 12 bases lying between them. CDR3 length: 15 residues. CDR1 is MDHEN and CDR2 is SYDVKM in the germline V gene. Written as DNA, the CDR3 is TGTGCCAGCAGTTTATTGCTGAATTCACCCTACGAGCAGTACTTC. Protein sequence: CASSLLLNSPYEQYF. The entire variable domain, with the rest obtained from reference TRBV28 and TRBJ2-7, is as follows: DVKVTQSSRYLVKRTGEKVFLECVQDMDHENMFWYRQDPGLGLRLIYFSYDVKMKEKGDIPEGYSVSREKKERFSLILESASTNQTSMYLCASSLLLNSPYEQYFGPGTRLTVT.

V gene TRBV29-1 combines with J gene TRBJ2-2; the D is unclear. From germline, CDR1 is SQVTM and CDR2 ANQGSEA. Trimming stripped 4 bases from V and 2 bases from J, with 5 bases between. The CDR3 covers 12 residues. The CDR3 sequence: CSVAGNTGELFF. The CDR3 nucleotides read TGCAGCGTTGCGGGCAACACCGGGGAGCTGTTTTTT.

The CDR3 DNA sequence: TGTGCCAGCAGTGATTGGGGCAGGGGCGACTCCTACGAGCAGTACTTC. It codes for CASSDWGRGDSYEQYF. The chain is built from TRBV6-1 and TRBJ2-7; perhaps TRBD1 as D (6 bases). This CDR3 has 16 residues. Germline V gene lookup returns CDR1 MNHNS and CDR2 SASEGT. The V gene lost 3 bases and the J gene lost 0 bases, with 15 bases spanning the gap.

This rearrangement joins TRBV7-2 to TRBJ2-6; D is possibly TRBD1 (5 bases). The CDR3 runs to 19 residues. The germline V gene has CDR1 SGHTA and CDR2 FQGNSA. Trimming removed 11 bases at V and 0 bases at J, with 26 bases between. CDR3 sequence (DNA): TGTGCCGGACAAGGCGGTACCATACCCTTCAGCTCTGGGGCCAACGTCCTGACTTTC. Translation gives CAGQGGTIPFSSGANVLTF.

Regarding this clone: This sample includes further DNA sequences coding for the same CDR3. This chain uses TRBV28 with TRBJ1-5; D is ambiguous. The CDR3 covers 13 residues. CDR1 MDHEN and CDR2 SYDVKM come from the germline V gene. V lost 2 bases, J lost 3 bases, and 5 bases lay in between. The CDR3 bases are TGTGCCAGCAGTTTACCCTCCAATCAGCCCCAGCATTTT. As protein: CASSLPSNQPQHF.

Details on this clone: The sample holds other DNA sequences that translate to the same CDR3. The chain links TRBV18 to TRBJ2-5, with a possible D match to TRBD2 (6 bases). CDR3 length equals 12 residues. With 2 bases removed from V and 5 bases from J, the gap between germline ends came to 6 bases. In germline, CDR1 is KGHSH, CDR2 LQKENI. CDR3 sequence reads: CASSPSGETQYF. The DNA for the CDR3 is TGTGCCAGCTCACCAAGCGGGGAGACCCAGTACTTC.

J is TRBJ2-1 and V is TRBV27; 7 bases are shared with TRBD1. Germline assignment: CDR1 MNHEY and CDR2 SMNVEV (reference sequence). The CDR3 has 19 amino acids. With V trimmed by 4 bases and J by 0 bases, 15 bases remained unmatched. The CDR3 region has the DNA TGTGCCAGCAGTTCCGCTAGGACAGGCGGACTTAGCTCCTACAATGAGCAGTTCTTC. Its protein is CASSSARTGGLSSYNEQFF.

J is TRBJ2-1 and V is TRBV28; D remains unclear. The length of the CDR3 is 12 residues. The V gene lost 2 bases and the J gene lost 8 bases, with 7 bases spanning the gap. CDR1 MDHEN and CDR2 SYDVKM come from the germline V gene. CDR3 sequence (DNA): TGTGCCAGCAGTTTACTGGGCTATGAGCAGTTCTTC. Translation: CASSLLGYEQFF.

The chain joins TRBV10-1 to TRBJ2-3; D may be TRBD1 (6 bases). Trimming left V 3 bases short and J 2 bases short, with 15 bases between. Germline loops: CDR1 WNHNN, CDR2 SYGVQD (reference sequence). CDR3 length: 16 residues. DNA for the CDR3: TGCGCCAGCAGTGATGAGGGACACGTTATCACAGATACGCAGTATTTT. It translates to CASSDEGHVITDTQYF.

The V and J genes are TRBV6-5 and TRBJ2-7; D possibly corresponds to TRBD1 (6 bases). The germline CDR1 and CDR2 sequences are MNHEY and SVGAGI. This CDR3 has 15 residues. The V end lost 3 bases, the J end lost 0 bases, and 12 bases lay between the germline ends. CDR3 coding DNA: TGTGCCAGCAGTTATGAGGGGGTATTCTCCTACGAGCAGTACTTC. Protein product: CASSYEGVFSYEQYF.